Sequencing of this TCR beta chain was carried out in a study of blood T cell repertoires in COVID-19. Only in-frame clones appear in the TCRdb table, and some are missing; sequencing was by immunoSEQ multiplex PCR. Of approximately 350,000 clones listed, around 91% are singletons. CDR1 is SGHNT, CDR2 YENEEA, per germline. CDR3 size: 16 residues. Trimming left V 1 base short and J 1 base short, with 12 bases between. Individuals drawn from around 25 US areas were about 18 to 95 years old. The specimen was PBMCs or T cells enriched from blood (not recorded which). The chain joins TRBV11-3 to TRBJ2-3, with a possible D match to TRBD1 (6 bases). The receptor was derived from a man aged 18 to 29 who had recovered from COVID-19. The CDR3 nucleotides are TGTGCCAGCAGCTTAGGACGGGACACCCGCACAGATACGCAGTATTTT. It specifies CASSLGRDTRTDTQYF.